These 30 T cell receptor beta chains originate from one sample sequenced in a study of Graves' ophthalmopathy and Graves' hyperthyroidism. Amplification targeted the TCR beta CDR3 regions, with RNA transcripts as the source material. HTBI primers were used in a first-round RT-PCR, which preceded a second-round multiplex PCR. One entry per CDR3 protein results from TCRdb running MiXCR on the multiplex PCR reads. The sample holds under 400,000 distinct CDR3 sequences, 17% seen once. The sequenced material came from peripheral blood. These receptor sequences come from an adult man with Graves' ophthalmopathy.

The chain joins TRBV15 to TRBJ1-2; no reliable D call. V was cut by 0 bases and J by 0 bases, with 8 bases left in between. This CDR3 is built from 15 residues. The V gene's germline CDR1 is LNHNV and CDR2 YYDKDF (reference sequence). CDR3 DNA sequence: TGTGCCACCAGCAGAGACCGAGGATCTAACTATGGCTACACCTTC. Translated, it gives CATSRDRGSNYGYTF.

This clonotype was counted at least ten times. This sequence joins TRBV19 and TRBJ1-1, with TRBD1 as a possible D gene (5 bases). Germline loops: CDR1 LNHDA, CDR2 SQIVND (reference sequence). Trimming removed 3 bases from V and 5 bases from J, with 16 bases in between. The CDR3 is made up of 15 amino acids. The CDR3 protein is CASSIGPGSGTEAFF. DNA for the CDR3: TGTGCCAGTAGTATTGGTCCAGGGTCGGGGACTGAAGCTTTCTTT.

This clonotype has at least ten counts. This chain joins TRBV12-3 or TRBV12-4 and TRBJ1-1; D is uncertain. The germline V and J ends were trimmed by 8 bases and 0 bases, with 10 bases remaining between them. This CDR3 comprises 13 residues. The CDR3 sequence: CASGETVNTEAFF. The CDR3 nucleotides read TGTGCCAGCGGGGAGACGGTGAACACTGAAGCTTTCTTT.

This chain uses TRBV11-2 with TRBJ1-6; TRBD1 aligns across 8 bases. From germline, CDR1 is SGHAT and CDR2 FQNNGV. After removal of 6 bases from V and 9 bases from J, the junction contained 4 bases not matched to a gene. The CDR3 is made up of 13 amino acids. Here the CDR3 reads CASRKQGVSPLHF. In DNA, the CDR3 is TGTGCCAGCAGGAAACAGGGGGTTTCACCCCTCCACTTT.

This clonotype was counted many times. V gene TRBV12-3 or TRBV12-4 combines with J gene TRBJ1-5; TRBD1 is a possible D gene (5 bases). This CDR3 is built from 15 residues. V gave up 2 bases and J gave up 3 bases, with 11 bases separating them. The chain's CDR3 is CASSLSGRDNQPQHF. In DNA, the CDR3 is TGTGCCAGCAGTTTATCCGGCAGGGACAATCAGCCCCAGCATTTT.

This chain uses TRBV20-1 with TRBJ2-7; 11 nucleotides align to TRBD2. V was clipped by 2 bases and J by 3 bases; unmatched bases: 3. Germline-derived CDR1 and CDR2 are DFQATT and SNEGSKA (reference sequence). CDR3 length equals 14 residues. The CDR3 region is CSARIGTSGYEQYF. CDR3 DNA sequence: TGCAGTGCTAGAATCGGGACTAGCGGCTACGAGCAGTACTTC.

The chain joins TRBV12-5 to TRBJ1-1, with D perhaps TRBD1 (5 bases). The CDR3 length is 15 residues. The germline gives CDR1 LGHNT, CDR2 FRNRAP. Trimming removed 4 bases from V and 1 base from J, with 13 bases in between. CDR3 nucleotide sequence: TGTGCTAGTGGTTGGCCCCGGACAACGAACACTGAAGCTTTCTTT. This translates into CASGWPRTTNTEAFF.

The sample holds many counts of this clonotype. This chain links TRBV28 with TRBJ1-5; D unclear. Germline CDR1 is MDHEN and CDR2 is SYDVKM. Trimming removed 3 bases from V and 3 bases from J, with 3 bases in between. The CDR3 covers 12 residues. In DNA form, the CDR3 reads TGTGCCAGCAGTTTCTACAATCAGCCCCAGCATTTT. Encoded protein: CASSFYNQPQHF.

This clonotype occurred many times. This chain uses TRBV5-1 with TRBJ1-1; D gene ambiguous. V was clipped by 1 base and J by 8 bases, with 18 bases between them. Germline assignment: CDR1 SGHRS and CDR2 YFSETQ. The CDR3 spans 15 residues. CDR3 in amino acids: CASSLLAFPQPEAFF. The CDR3 nucleotides are TGCGCCAGCAGCTTGCTCGCCTTTCCACAACCCGAAGCTTTCTTT.

This clonotype has at least ten counts. V and J are TRBV7-9 and TRBJ1-1; D is unresolved. CDR3 length equals 11 residues. The V end was cut by 7 bases, the J end by 4 bases, with 7 bases between. The germline V gene has CDR1 SEHNR and CDR2 FQNEAQ (reference sequence). The CDR3 region is CASNTLTEAFF. In DNA, the CDR3 is TGTGCCAGCAATACCCTCACTGAAGCTTTCTTT.

The CDR3: CASNVRQGGGEQYF. CDR3 bases: TGTGCCAGCAACGTAAGGCAGGGAGGTGGCGAGCAGTACTTC. This sequence joins TRBV7-2 and TRBJ2-7; the D gene is possibly TRBD2 (6 bases). The CDR3 is 14 amino acids. Per the germline V gene, CDR1 is SGHTA and CDR2 is FQGNSA. V was clipped by 7 bases and J by 6 bases, with 19 bases between them. The full variable domain, with the rest looked up from reference TRBV7-2 and TRBJ2-7, is GAGVSQSPSNKVTEKGKDVELRCDPISGHTALYWYRQSLGQGLEFLIYFQGNSAPDKSGLPSDRFSAERTGGSVSTLTIQRTQQEDSAVYLCASNVRQGGGEQYFGPGTRLTVT.

This clonotype was recorded many times. The V gene is TRBV19, the J gene TRBJ2-5; unclear D gene. In germline, CDR1 is LNHDA, CDR2 SQIVND (reference sequence). This CDR3 spans 12 amino acids. The ends were cut back, 4 bases at V and 5 bases at J, with 8 bases in the middle. The chain's CDR3 is CASSKTRETQYF. DNA for the CDR3: TGTGCCAGTAGTAAGACCCGGGAGACCCAGTACTTC.

This clonotype was seen more than once but under ten times. This chain connects TRBV5-1 to TRBJ1-3, with a possible D match to TRBD1 (5 bases). The CDR3 spans 14 residues. V lost 1 base, J lost 2 bases, and 7 bases lay in between. CDR1 SGHRS and CDR2 YFSETQ come from the germline V gene. The CDR3 DNA reads TGCGCCAGCAGCTTGCTAGGGGCTGGAAACACCATATATTTT. The encoded protein is CASSLLGAGNTIYF.

The J gene is TRBJ2-7, the V gene TRBV15; D is ambiguous. Trimming shortened V by 2 bases and J by 0 bases, and 8 bases separated the two germline ends. CDR1 and CDR2 from the germline V gene are LNHNV and YYDKDF (reference sequence). The CDR3 sequence is 14 residues long. For the CDR3, the DNA is TGTGCCACCAGCAGATCCCTAGTCTCCTACGAGCAGTACTTC. This codes for CATSRSLVSYEQYF.

In its sample, this clonotype was seen many times. The chain employs TRBV5-1 and TRBJ1-2; 9 bases are shared with TRBD1. J lost 3 bases, V lost 4 bases, and 4 bases had no gene match. The V gene's germline CDR1 is SGHRS and CDR2 YFSETQ. CDR3 length equals 14 residues. The CDR3 DNA follows: TGCGCCAGCAGCAGACAGGGGGAGGACTATGGCTACACCTTC. This gives the protein CASSRQGEDYGYTF. Combining the CDR3 with reference TRBV5-1 and TRBJ1-2 gives the whole variable domain KAGVTQTPRYLIKTRGQQVTLSCSPISGHRSVSWYQQTPGQGLQFLFEYFSETQRNKGNFPGRFSGRQFSNSRSEMNVSTLELGDSALYLCASSRQGEDYGYTFGSGTRLTVV.

The CDR3 loop reads CASSQAYPELNTEAFF. The CDR3 nucleotides read TGTGCCAGCAGCCAAGCTTATCCGGAGCTGAACACTGAAGCTTTCTTT. The chain has TRBV4-2 and TRBJ1-1; no clear D gene. The V end lost 1 base, the J end lost 0 bases, and 12 bases lay between the germline ends. This CDR3 comprises 16 residues. The germline CDR1 and CDR2 sequences are LGHNA and YNFKEQ.

In its sample, this clonotype was seen many times. The CDR3 here is CASSTRQGNYGYTF. Here the CDR3 DNA reads TGTGCCAGCAGTACAAGACAGGGGAACTATGGCTACACCTTC. The chain employs TRBV28 and TRBJ1-2; 8 nucleotides match TRBD1. CDR3 size: 14 residues. The germline gives CDR1 MDHEN, CDR2 SYDVKM. The J segment lost 2 bases and the V segment lost 5 bases, leaving 4 bases of the junction unmatched.

This clonotype was counted many times. The rearrangement links TRBV6-5 to TRBJ1-3, with 12 bases matching TRBD1. CDR3 size: 16 residues. Germline CDR1 reads MNHEY; CDR2 reads SVGAGI. Trimming took 5 bases from V and 8 from J; bases not matched to a gene: 10. The CDR3 is CASSTSGTGGADTIYF. The CDR3 nucleotides read TGTGCCAGCAGTACCTCCGGGACAGGGGGCGCAGACACCATATATTTT.

Ten or more counts support this clonotype. The J gene is TRBJ2-7, the V gene TRBV15; TRBD1 or TRBD2 may be the D gene (5 bases each). Germline V gene lookup returns CDR1 LNHNV and CDR2 YYDKDF (reference sequence). This CDR3 spans 14 amino acids. Trimming pared 3 bases from V and 6 bases from J, leaving 15 bases between. The CDR3 here is CATSSGDRPREQYF. The CDR3 bases are TGTGCCACCAGCAGCGGGGACCGGCCCCGCGAGCAGTACTTC.

This clonotype was counted many times. J is TRBJ2-7 and V is TRBV11-1; 9 bases are a match to TRBD1. Germline V gene data show CDR1 as SGHAT and CDR2 as FQDESV (reference sequence). The CDR3 contains 16 residues. With V trimmed by 2 bases and J by 3 bases, 8 bases remained unmatched. For the CDR3, the DNA is TGTGCCAGCAGCTTACGACGCGTGGACAGGGGCTACGAGCAGTACTTC. Its protein is CASSLRRVDRGYEQYF.

This clonotype was detected ten times or more. The CDR3 spells CSARDTGETQYF. The DNA of the CDR3 is TGCAGTGCTAGAGATACCGGGGAGACCCAGTACTTC. This rearrangement joins TRBV20-1 to TRBJ2-5; no clear D gene. The V end lost 0 bases, the J end lost 5 bases, and 7 bases lay between the germline ends. This CDR3 is built from 12 residues. Per germline, CDR1 DFQATT and CDR2 SNEGSKA (reference sequence).

This clonotype was counted many times. The V call is TRBV11-2, the J call TRBJ2-5; 9 bases are a match to TRBD1. V shed 4 bases, J shed 5 bases, and the junction held 11 bases outside the gene matches. Germline V lookup: CDR1 SGHAT, CDR2 FQNNGV. This CDR3 contains 16 residues. This CDR3 reads CASSSHRGRVEETQYF. The CDR3 coding sequence is TGTGCCAGCAGCTCGCACAGGGGGCGGGTGGAGGAGACCCAGTACTTC.

This clonotype has a count of ten or more. The CDR3 spells CASSQMDRVNQPQHF. The CDR3, as DNA: TGCGCCAGCAGCCAAATGGACAGGGTCAATCAGCCCCAGCATTTT. The chain links TRBV4-1 to TRBJ1-5; 8 positions agree with TRBD1. Germline CDR1 reads MGHRA; CDR2 reads YSYEKL. The CDR3 spans 15 residues. V dropped 2 bases and J dropped 3; count of bases not matched to a gene: 3.

This clonotype was counted at least ten times. It is unclear where the CDR3 begins or ends on the DNA, so no DNA is shown, and the CDR3 is as TCRdb lists it. The CDR3 here is CASSLFGPGTGGRTGANVLTF. This chain links TRBV6-9 with TRBJ2-6; the table gives TRBD1 as D, unverified against the DNA. The CDR3 is 21 amino acids in total, end residues counted. Germline CDR1 reads MNHGY; CDR2 reads SVAAGI.

This clonotype was observed at least ten times. J is TRBJ2-5 and V is TRBV15; 10 bases are a match to TRBD1. The CDR3 extends over 17 amino acids. Trimming took 5 bases from V and 1 from J; bases not matched to a gene: 10. The germline V gene encodes CDR1 LNHNV and CDR2 YYDKDF (reference sequence). The chain's CDR3 is CATSRDRGTRFQETQYF. CDR3 in DNA: TGTGCCACCAGCCGGGACAGGGGAACCCGATTCCAAGAGACCCAGTACTTC. Complete variable domain (other parts from reference TRBV15 and TRBJ2-5): DAMVIQNPRYQVTQFGKPVTLSCSQTLNHNVMYWYQQKSSQAPKLLFHYYDKDFNNEADTPDNFQSRRPNTSFCFLDIRSPGLGDTAMYLCATSRDRGTRFQETQYFGPGTRLLVL.

This clonotype was seen repeatedly, ten times or more. CDR3 nucleotide sequence: TGCGCCAGCAGCCTGCTGGGGGGGCGCGGCGGGGAGCTGTTTTTT. The encoded protein is CASSLLGGRGGELFF. This rearrangement joins TRBV5-1 to TRBJ2-2; D may be TRBD2 (7 bases). V lost 4 bases to trimming and J lost 7 bases, with 17 bases between them. The germline gives CDR1 SGHRS, CDR2 YFSETQ. This CDR3 contains 15 residues.

This clonotype occurred many times. The chain combines TRBV2 with TRBJ2-2; the D is unclear. Deletions cut 8 bases from V and 2 bases from J, with 12 bases between. This CDR3 contains 14 residues. The germline V gene encodes CDR1 SNHLY and CDR2 FYNNEI. DNA for the CDR3: TGTGCCAGCCAGCTGGGCCGAAACACCGGGGAGCTGTTTTTT. Encoded protein: CASQLGRNTGELFF.

This clonotype was seen repeatedly, ten times or more. The rearrangement links TRBV5-1 to TRBJ1-1, with D possibly being TRBD1 (5 bases). With 3 bases removed from V and 3 bases from J, the gap between germline ends came to 9 bases. This CDR3 contains 13 residues. CDR1 and CDR2 from the germline V gene are SGHRS and YFSETQ. CDR3 in DNA: TGCGCCAGCAGCTGGGGCATGGACACTGAAGCTTTCTTT. Translating gives CASSWGMDTEAFF.

In its sample, this clonotype was seen many times. The chain joins TRBV3-1 to TRBJ1-5; possibly TRBD1 for D (5 bases). Germline V lookup: CDR1 LGHDT, CDR2 YNNKEL (reference sequence). There are 15 residues in the CDR3. V was trimmed by 4 bases and J by 2 bases, leaving 12 bases between them. The CDR3 spells CASSLSGEGNQPQHF. The DNA of the CDR3 is TGTGCCAGCAGCCTTTCGGGGGAAGGCAATCAGCCCCAGCATTTT.

This clonotype was found many times. The rearrangement links TRBV12-3 or TRBV12-4 to TRBJ1-1; no reliable D call. This CDR3 comprises 13 residues. Trimming left V 1 base short and J 4 bases short, with 7 bases between. The CDR3 region is CASSLGAGTEAFF. CDR3 bases: TGTGCCAGCAGTTTAGGCGCGGGCACTGAAGCTTTCTTT.